This is a list of T cell receptor beta chains from one sample in a study of blood T cell repertoires in COVID-19. Profiling relied on immunoSEQ multiplex PCR, and the TCRdb table lists in-frame clones only, not all of them. The profile shows about 62,000 clones, more than 80% of them singletons. Specimen: peripheral blood. The receptors were gathered from a woman aged 60-75 years with COVID-19, enrolled during active disease. Both conserved end residues are part of each CDR3. D genes are given only for firm matches. Size is stated for part of the rows, as once, few or many counts, or as a class when the clone is expanded.

length | J | size | V | D | CDR3 | DNA
16 | TRBJ2-7 | NA | TRBV5-5 | TRBD2 | CASSLSLAGASYEQYF | TGTGCCAGCAGCTTGTCGCTAGCGGGGGCCTCCTACGAGCAGTACTTC
14 | TRBJ2-7 | NA | TRBV5-1 | TRBD1 | CASSVTGQGSEQYF | TGCGCCAGCAGCGTCACGGGACAGGGCTCCGAGCAGTACTTC
18 | TRBJ1-5 | once | TRBV4-3 | TRBD1 | CASSQDWGQFYSNQPQHF | TGCGCCAGCAGCCAAGATTGGGGACAGTTCTATAGCAATCAGCCCCAGCATTTT
22 | TRBJ2-1 | NA | TRBV9 | TRBD2 | CASSASLRGLAGAPSSYNEQFF | TGTGCCAGCAGCGCCAGCCTCCGGGGACTAGCGGGAGCCCCAAGCTCCTACAATGAGCAGTTCTTC
12 | TRBJ2-7 | NA | TRBV7-9 | TRBD1 | CASSSTGAEQYF | TGTGCCAGCAGCTCGACAGGGGCCGAGCAGTACTTC
13 | TRBJ2-1 | once | TRBV11-3 | NA | CASSATRAGEQFF | TGTGCCAGCAGCGCCACGCGTGCGGGCGAGCAGTTCTTC
10 | TRBJ1-4 | NA | TRBV2 | NA | CASSGRKLFF | TGTGCCAGCAGTGGCAGAAAACTGTTTTTT
17 | TRBJ2-6 | once | TRBV5-5 | NA | CASSLNSGNSGANVLTF | TGTGCCAGCAGCTTGAATTCAGGCAACTCTGGGGCCAACGTCCTGACTTTC
11 | TRBJ2-2 | NA | TRBV30 | NA | CAWRENGELFF | TGTGCCTGGCGGGAGAACGGGGAGCTGTTTTTT
15 | TRBJ1-5 | NA | TRBV6-5 | NA | CASRQIGSGTQPQHF | TGTGCCAGCAGGCAAATAGGAAGCGGGACTCAGCCCCAGCATTTT
15 | TRBJ1-1 | once | TRBV4-3 | NA | CASSQQAAMNTEAFF | TGCGCCAGCAGCCAACAGGCCGCAATGAACACTGAAGCTTTCTTT
12 | TRBJ1-2 | NA | TRBV27 | NA | CASSTGTAPHTF | TGTGCCAGCAGTACCGGGACTGCCCCTCATACCTTC
15 | TRBJ2-3 | NA | TRBV3-1/TRBV3-2 | TRBD2 | CASRAGTSDTDTQYF | TGTGCCAGCAGAGCCGGGACTAGCGACACAGATACGCAGTATTTT
14 | TRBJ2-7 | NA | TRBV10-3 | NA | CAISVASDSYEQYF | TGTGCCATCAGTGTGGCTAGCGACTCCTACGAGCAGTACTTC
16 | TRBJ2-7 | NA | TRBV12-5 | TRBD2 | CASGYFLAGGVNEQYF | TGTGCTAGTGGATACTTCCTAGCGGGAGGCGTCAACGAGCAGTACTTC
15 | TRBJ2-7 | NA | TRBV30 | TRBD1 | CAWSVPRTGAYEQYF | TGTGCCTGGAGTGTACCGAGGACAGGGGCCTACGAGCAGTACTTC
14 | TRBJ1-2 | NA | TRBV19 | NA | CASNQGPPNYGYTF | TGTGCCAGTAATCAGGGGCCCCCTAACTATGGCTACACCTTC
18 | TRBJ2-3 | NA | TRBV28 | TRBD2 | CASSSGRLAGGPPDTQYF | TGTGCCAGCAGTTCCGGCCGACTAGCGGGAGGGCCCCCAGATACGCAGTATTTT
15 | TRBJ1-6 | NA | TRBV7-2 | NA | CASSLVGPGESPLHF | TGTGCCAGCAGCTTAGTAGGGCCAGGGGAATCACCCCTCCACTTT
15 | TRBJ2-5 | NA | TRBV6-5 | TRBD1 | CASSPRTGGDETQYF | TGTGCCAGCAGTCCTCGGACAGGGGGAGACGAGACCCAGTACTTC
16 | TRBJ2-7 | NA | TRBV19 | NA | CASSPRDRTISYEQYF | TGTGCCAGTAGTCCGAGAGACAGGACGATTTCCTACGAGCAGTACTTC
15 | TRBJ2-7 | NA | TRBV27 | NA | CASSPNTGKSYEQYF | TGTGCCAGCAGCCCGAACACCGGGAAATCCTACGAGCAGTACTTC
14 | TRBJ2-7 | NA | TRBV5-6 | TRBD1 | CASSSRDSSYEQYF | TGTGCCAGCAGCTCCCGGGACAGCTCCTACGAGCAGTACTTC
15 | TRBJ1-5 | NA | TRBV19 | TRBD1 | CASSDTGVRNQPQHF | TGTGCCAGTAGCGACACAGGGGTACGCAATCAGCCCCAGCATTTT
15 | TRBJ2-3 | NA | TRBV15 | NA | CATSRLGRDTDTQYF | TGTGCCACCAGCAGACTGGGCAGGGACACAGATACGCAGTATTTT
14 | TRBJ1-5 | NA | TRBV29-1 | NA | CSVSGVGGNQPQHF | TGCAGCGTTTCAGGGGTCGGTGGCAATCAGCCCCAGCATTTT
14 | TRBJ1-2 | NA | TRBV15 | NA | CATSSKQGSYGYTF | TGTGCCACCAGCAGCAAACAGGGAAGCTATGGCTACACCTTC